A selection of T cell receptor beta chains follows, all from one sample in a study of blood T cell repertoires in COVID-19. Some clones are missing from TCRdb's copy, which holds only in-frame ones; the method was immunoSEQ multiplex PCR. This table holds some 260,000 clones, roughly three quarters found once. Material for sequencing was peripheral blood. The origin of the receptors is a woman in her thirties or forties with active or convalescent COVID-19. The conserved cysteine and the conserved F or W are not part of the CDR3 here. Part of the rows lack a size; the others show once, few, many or a class for expanded clones.

10,TRBJ2-1,few,TRBV2,ASRGQYNEQF
13,TRBJ1-2,-,TRBV11-1,ASSVDRVGAYGYT
13,TRBJ2-3,-,TRBV9,ASSRPGTSMNTQY
11,TRBJ1-1,few,TRBV6-5,ASNQIMNTEAF
11,TRBJ2-1,-,TRBV10-1,ASSSQGYNEQF
12,TRBJ1-6,few,TRBV4-2,ASSPTGDDSPLH
11,TRBJ1-2,-,TRBV28,ANSHGPNYGYT
12,TRBJ1-5,-,TRBV10-3,AISFNPGDQPQH
13,TRBJ2-5,-,TRBV7-8,ASSLAGTSQETQY
9,TRBJ1-1,-,TRBV19,ASSRAYEAF
11,TRBJ1-5,once,TRBV18,ASSPPRGFPQH
14,TRBJ2-3,-,TRBV5-1,ASSLADRWDTDTQY
18,TRBJ2-5,-,TRBV4-1,ASSQDSTALKLSRQETQY
13,TRBJ1-3,-,TRBV27,ASSSYRIPGNTIY
14,TRBJ2-2,-,TRBV3-1/TRBV3-2,ASSRQGGGNTGELF
13,TRBJ2-1,-,TRBV3-1/TRBV3-2,ASSPGQGARHEQF
13,TRBJ1-1,-,TRBV7-8,ASSPSGGRDTEAF
14,TRBJ2-3,-,TRBV6-1,ASSGGAGGVTDTQY
12,TRBJ2-1,-,TRBV27,ASSLGQGYNEQF
10,TRBJ2-7,-,TRBV2,ASRRGGTEEY
15,TRBJ1-5,-,TRBV4-1,ASSQVGAGVGNQPQH
13,TRBJ2-5,-,TRBV28,ASSPPGQVQETQY
13,TRBJ1-3,-,TRBV28,ASSPGQDSGNTIY
11,TRBJ1-1,once,TRBV14,ASSQVGVSEAF
11,TRBJ1-1,-,TRBV6-2/TRBV6-3,ASSNTPTGEAF
12,TRBJ1-5,-,TRBV19,ASSPDRGWQPQH
12,TRBJ1-1,-,TRBV7-9,ASSRGAGNTEAF
12,TRBJ2-2,-,TRBV5-1,ASSSGQARGELF
10,TRBJ2-3,-,TRBV12-3/TRBV12-4,ASNLGTDTQY
14,TRBJ2-2,once,TRBV7-3,ASSHDGALRTGELF
13,TRBJ1-2,-,TRBV21-1,ASSKYPGARYGYT
10,TRBJ2-2,-,TRBV6-4,ASSSNTGELF
12,TRBJ2-1,-,TRBV19,ASSVTGGYNEQF
15,TRBJ1-3,-,TRBV5-1,ASSFGTGSRNGNTIY
13,TRBJ1-1,-,TRBV3-1/TRBV3-2,ASSQDVRGQAEAF
14,TRBJ2-1,once,TRBV5-1,ASSPIPSGGTNEQF
12,TRBJ2-3,-,TRBV9,ASSSQAFTDTQY
12,TRBJ1-1,-,TRBV25-1,ASSDQRESSEAF
13,TRBJ2-1,-,TRBV30,AWVRTGATYNEQF
13,TRBJ2-3,once,TRBV19,ASRQSRWDTDTQY
12,TRBJ2-7,-,TRBV7-3,ASSPGGYSYEQY
12,TRBJ1-5,once,TRBV10-3,AISEGSAGQPQH
13,TRBJ1-5,-,TRBV5-1,ASSLDWAPGQPQH